A selection of T cell receptor beta chains follows, all from one sample in a study of blood T cells in healthy people across ages. MiXCR, applied by TCRdb to the 5' RACE reads, yields one record per CDR3 protein. The data contain around 1.7 million distinct CDR3 sequences, approximately 28% of them singletons. Sample: blood. The receptors were gathered from a woman in her 30s in good health. Both conserved end residues are part of each CDR3. D genes are given only for firm matches. Where a row states a size, it is once, few, many or the class of an expanded clone; other rows omit it.

size: .
J: TRBJ2-1
V: TRBV7-9
D: TRBD2
DNA: TGTGCCAGCAGCTTCACTAGCGGGAGTGTCGGTGAGCAGTTCTTC
CDR3: CASSFTSGSVGEQFF

size: .
J: TRBJ2-4
V: TRBV20-1
D: .
DNA: TGCAGTGCTAGAGATCCCCCCCAAAACATTCAGTACTTC
CDR3: CSARDPPQNIQYF

size: many
J: TRBJ2-4
V: TRBV15
D: .
DNA: TGTGCCACCAGCAGAGGGAACTTACTTCAGTACTTC
CDR3: CATSRGNLLQYF

size: few
J: TRBJ1-6
V: TRBV6-1
D: TRBD1
DNA: TGTGCCACCCTACTAAACAGGGGAAATTCACCCCTCCACTTT
CDR3: CATLLNRGNSPLHF

size: few
J: TRBJ1-5
V: TRBV7-2
D: TRBD1
DNA: TGTGCCAGCAGCTTAGACAGGGGATCTCAGCATTTT
CDR3: CASSLDRGSQHF

size: many
J: TRBJ1-5
V: TRBV20-1
D: .
DNA: TGCAGTGCCCCGGGGACGGAAAGCAATCAGCCCCAGCATTTT
CDR3: CSAPGTESNQPQHF

size: many
J: TRBJ2-5
V: TRBV28
D: .
DNA: TGTGCCAGCAGATCAGGGGCGGAAGAGACCCAGTACTTC
CDR3: CASRSGAEETQYF

size: .
J: TRBJ1-1
V: TRBV4-1
D: TRBD1
DNA: TGCGCCAGCCTAACAGGGGTTGAAGCTTTCTTT
CDR3: CASLTGVEAFF

size: few
J: TRBJ2-3
V: TRBV15
D: .
DNA: TGTGCCACCAGCCGTAGGGTGGCTGCAGGGGATACGCAGTATTTT
CDR3: CATSRRVAAGDTQYF

size: many
J: TRBJ1-2
V: TRBV6-5
D: .
DNA: TGTGCCAGCAGTTTGACAGGAACAGGGGGCTACACCTTC
CDR3: CASSLTGTGGYTF

size: few
J: TRBJ2-7
V: TRBV7-9
D: .
DNA: TGTGCCAGCAGCTTCCAACGCGAGCAGTACTTC
CDR3: CASSFQREQYF

size: .
J: TRBJ2-2
V: TRBV5-1
D: TRBD2
DNA: TGCGCCAGCAGCACGGGACTAGTGGGGACCGGGGAGCTGTTTTTT
CDR3: CASSTGLVGTGELFF

size: .
J: TRBJ2-3
V: TRBV12-3/TRBV12-4
D: TRBD2
DNA: TGTGCCAGCAGACCCATTAGCGGGATGGGTCCAGATACGCAGTATTTT
CDR3: CASRPISGMGPDTQYF

size: many
J: TRBJ2-1
V: TRBV5-1
D: TRBD1
DNA: TGCGCCAGCAGCTTGTTGAGGGACAGGGTCCACAATGAGCAGTTCTTC
CDR3: CASSLLRDRVHNEQFF

size: .
J: TRBJ1-6
V: TRBV4-3
D: .
DNA: TGCGCCAGCAGCCAATCCCCGGGGACTCCGGGGTATTCACCCCTCCACTTT
CDR3: CASSQSPGTPGYSPLHF

size: .
J: TRBJ2-5
V: TRBV5-6
D: TRBD2
DNA: TGTGCCAGCAGCTTGCTTCTTGGTAGCGGGGGAAGGACGGAGACCCAGTACTTC
CDR3: CASSLLLGSGGRTETQYF

size: .
J: TRBJ2-3
V: TRBV20-1
D: .
DNA: TGCAGTGCTGCCGCGGCAGGAGCCTCTAGCACAGATACGCAGTATTTT
CDR3: CSAAAAGASSTDTQYF

size: few
J: TRBJ2-7
V: TRBV15
D: TRBD1
DNA: TGTGCCACCAGCAGGGACAGGGGGGGCGAGCAGTACTTC
CDR3: CATSRDRGGEQYF

size: .
J: TRBJ1-3
V: TRBV4-1
D: .
DNA: TGCGCCAGCAGCCAACCCGTAGGAGGCCTAAGCTCTGGAAACACCATATATTTT
CDR3: CASSQPVGGLSSGNTIYF

size: few
J: TRBJ2-1
V: TRBV6-1
D: .
DNA: TGTGCCAGCAGTGAAGCGCAGGGGCTTAGTTGGGATGAGCAGTTCTTC
CDR3: CASSEAQGLSWDEQFF

size: .
J: TRBJ1-4
V: TRBV5-1
D: .
DNA: TGCGCCAGCAGAGGGAACGATGAAAAACTGTTTTTT
CDR3: CASRGNDEKLFF

size: once
J: TRBJ2-2
V: TRBV29-1
D: .
DNA: TGCAGCGTTGAATCCAGAACGGAGAACACCGGGGAGCTGTTTTTT
CDR3: CSVESRTENTGELFF